Below, 27 T cell receptor beta chains from the same sample are listed, as sequenced in a study of OX40 agonist ivuxolimab in advanced cancers. Clones were sequenced by immunoSEQ multiplex PCR, and TCRdb holds only the in-frame ones, with some missing. The repertoire has 59,000 or so clones, 82% of them found once; the top ten carry about 3.5%. The material was CD4+ or CD8+ T cells sorted from blood, obtained in a trial of the OX40 agonist ivuxolimab. These receptors were obtained from an adult with an advanced solid tumor such as melanoma, head and neck, liver or kidney cancer.

This clone has just a few counts. This chain connects TRBV15 to TRBJ2-1, with 8 bases matching TRBD2. This CDR3 is built from 14 residues. Trimming took 7 bases from V and 4 from J; bases not matched to a gene: 6. CDR1 and CDR2 (germline): LNHNV, YYDKDF (reference sequence). The DNA of the CDR3 is TGTGCCACCAACCCGGGGGGGGGATACAATGAGCAGTTCTTC. Its protein is CATNPGGGYNEQFF.

The CDR3 here is CASSGIKETQYF. In nucleotides, the CDR3 is TGTGCCAGCAGTGGTATCAAAGAGACCCAGTACTTC. The rearrangement links TRBV6-1 to TRBJ2-5; D is unclear. In germline, CDR1 is MNHNS, CDR2 SASEGT. V was shortened by 4 bases and J by 3 bases, with 6 bases between the two germline ends. The CDR3 totals 12 residues.

The chain joins TRBV7-2 to TRBJ1-6, with TRBD1 matching over 9 bases. Trimming cost V 6 bases and J 10 bases; bases outside gene matches: 10. Germline assignment: CDR1 SGHTA and CDR2 FQGNSA. The CDR3 is 15 residues long. CDR3 loop: CASSSQGALGSPLHF. DNA of the CDR3: TGTGCCAGCAGTTCACAGGGGGCGCTGGGGTCACCCCTCCACTTT.

CDR3 sequence: CASSGYRVSEAFF. CDR3 nucleotide sequence: TGTGCCAGCAGCGGTTACAGGGTTTCTGAAGCTTTCTTT. The chain uses TRBV7-6 and TRBJ1-1, with D perhaps TRBD1 (6 bases). This CDR3 comprises 13 residues. V dropped 5 bases and J dropped 6 bases, with 13 bases sitting between them. Germline V lookup: CDR1 SGHVS, CDR2 FNYEAQ.

The chain employs TRBV5-1 and TRBJ1-5; D remains ambiguous. CDR1 SGHRS and CDR2 YFSETQ come from the germline V gene. The length of the CDR3 is 14 residues. V was cut by 4 bases and J by 0 bases, with 8 bases left in between. This CDR3 reads CASSPGNSNQPQHF. CDR3 bases: TGCGCCAGCAGCCCAGGTAATAGCAATCAGCCCCAGCATTTT.

The chain links TRBV28 to TRBJ1-4; D might be TRBD1 (5 bases). The V end was cut by 2 bases, the J end by 4 bases, with 11 bases between. CDR1 and CDR2 (germline): MDHEN, SYDVKM. The CDR3 consists of 15 residues. The CDR3 nucleotides read TGTGCCAGCAGTTTAGGAGGGGCAAGTAATGAAAAACTGTTTTTT. This translates into CASSLGGASNEKLFF.

A remark on this clone: Other DNA sequences in the same sample also yield this CDR3. The chain links TRBV28 to TRBJ1-2; TRBD1 matches at 9 bases. The CDR3 length is 14 residues. Unmatched junction bases numbered 7, after V lost 6 bases and J lost 5 bases. Looked up from germline, CDR1 is MDHEN and CDR2 is SYDVKM. CDR3 in amino acids: CASRAGTGNYGYTF. Here the CDR3 DNA reads TGTGCCAGCAGGGCCGGGACAGGGAATTATGGCTACACCTTC.

The chain has TRBV5-5 and TRBJ2-1, with 8 bases identical to TRBD2. Trimming at V came to 5 bases and at J to 8 bases, leaving 12 bases not matched to a gene. This CDR3 is 15 amino acids long. CDR1 and CDR2 from the germline V gene are SGHKS and YYEKEE (reference sequence). The CDR3 bases are TGTGCCAGCAGACCCCCCCGGGAGGGGGTTGATGAGCAGTTCTTC. This encodes CASRPPREGVDEQFF.

In this sample, this clone turned up a few times. The chain employs TRBV7-3 and TRBJ2-3, with 12 positions matching TRBD2. CDR3 length: 14 residues. V dropped 5 bases and J dropped 7; count of bases not matched to a gene: 4. Germline assignment: CDR1 SGHTA and CDR2 FQGTGA. CDR3 residues: CASSPTSGSYTQYF. The CDR3 DNA follows: TGTGCCAGCAGCCCGACTAGCGGGAGCTATACGCAGTATTTT.

The chain couples TRBV7-2 to TRBJ1-4; D gene uncertain. Trimming stripped 5 bases from V and 1 base from J, with 8 bases between. Germline values: CDR1 SGHTA, CDR2 FQGNSA. The length of the CDR3 is 14 residues. CDR3 sequence: CASSLLRTNEKLFF. The CDR3 DNA follows: TGTGCCAGCAGCCTTCTCAGAACTAATGAAAAACTGTTTTTT.

This clone was seen a handful of times. This chain uses TRBV5-1 with TRBJ2-5; TRBD1 matches 7 bases. The ends lost 6 bases at V and 5 bases at J; junction bases unmatched: 13. Germline-derived CDR1 and CDR2 are SGHRS and YFSETQ. This CDR3 comprises 15 residues. The CDR3 bases are TGCGCCAGCAAACCCGGACAGGCCCAGGGGGAGACCCAGTACTTC. Translating it yields CASKPGQAQGETQYF.

The chain uses TRBV27 and TRBJ1-1; D may be TRBD1 (6 bases). CDR1 and CDR2 (germline): MNHEY, SMNVEV (reference sequence). V lost 2 bases, J lost 0 bases, and 13 bases lay in between. The CDR3 has 16 amino acids. The DNA of the CDR3 is TGTGCCAGCAGTTTAAGGGGGGGCGGGATGAACACTGAAGCTTTCTTT. Translated, it gives CASSLRGGGMNTEAFF.

The chain uses TRBV6-6 and TRBJ2-2, with D perhaps TRBD2 (5 bases). V was clipped by 6 bases and J by 0 bases, with 14 bases between them. CDR1 is MNHNY, CDR2 SVGAGI, per germline (reference sequence). This CDR3 is built from 16 residues. The CDR3 loop reads CASRLPEGTNTGELFF. CDR3 in DNA: TGTGCCAGCAGATTACCCGAGGGAACGAACACCGGGGAGCTGTTTTTT.

The chain joins TRBV5-1 to TRBJ2-3; D is ambiguous. CDR3 length equals 14 residues. The V gene's germline CDR1 is SGHRS and CDR2 YFSETQ. V lost 0 bases and J lost 2, with 7 bases in between. CDR3 DNA: TGCGCCAGCAGCTTGGAGACTCCCACAGATACGCAGTATTTT. Its translation is CASSLETPTDTQYF.

The chain recombines TRBV19 with TRBJ1-3; D possibly corresponds to TRBD1 (6 bases). Germline CDR1 reads LNHDA; CDR2 reads SQIVND (reference sequence). Trimming pared 6 bases from V and 5 bases from J, leaving 11 bases between. The CDR3 is made up of 13 amino acids. CDR3 residues: CASSGQLRNTIYF. In nucleotides, the CDR3 is TGTGCCAGTAGCGGACAGCTCCGAAACACCATATATTTT.

The J gene is TRBJ2-3, the V gene TRBV29-1; D call uncertain. The CDR3 is 10 amino acids. V lost 4 bases and J 8 bases, leaving 7 bases between the germline ends. The germline CDR1 and CDR2 sequences are SQVTM and ANQGSEA. CDR3 in amino acids: CSVATRTQYF. In DNA form, the CDR3 reads TGCAGCGTTGCGACTCGTACGCAGTATTTT.

The V and J genes are TRBV6-6 and TRBJ2-3; TRBD2 matches at 7 bases. Losses at the gene ends were 4 bases for V and 1 base for J; bases not matched to a gene: 8. This CDR3 comprises 16 residues. Germline CDR1 is MNHNY and CDR2 is SVGAGI (reference sequence). The CDR3 nucleotides are TGTGCCAGCAGTTCCCCCCGAAGCGGGGGCACAGATACGCAGTATTTT. It is translated as CASSSPRSGGTDTQYF.

The chain combines TRBV27 with TRBJ2-1, with 11 bases identical to TRBD2. The junction had 12 bases not matched to a gene; V was cut back by 8 bases and J by 15 bases. The CDR3 has 13 amino acids. Looked up from germline, CDR1 is MNHEY and CDR2 is SMNVEV (reference sequence). The CDR3 protein is CASERLSSGRLFF. The CDR3 bases are TGTGCCAGCGAAAGACTATCTAGCGGGAGGCTGTTCTTC.

The chain uses TRBV7-2 and TRBJ2-4; TRBD1 is a possible D gene (5 bases). V gave up 2 bases and J gave up 3 bases, with 11 bases separating them. Germline V gives CDR1 SGHTA, CDR2 FQGNSA. This CDR3 is built from 15 residues. The CDR3 protein is CASSLSRVGKNIQYF. CDR3 nucleotides: TGTGCCAGCAGCTTAAGCAGGGTCGGCAAAAACATTCAGTACTTC.

The rearrangement uses TRBV10-1 and TRBJ1-1, with 10 bases that match TRBD1. The length of the CDR3 is 15 residues. Germline CDR1 is WNHNN and CDR2 is SYGVQD (reference sequence). V lost 2 bases and J lost 3; bases outside the gene matches: 3. The CDR3 spells CASSERTGGYTEAFF. The CDR3 DNA sequence: TGCGCCAGCAGTGAGCGGACAGGGGGATACACTGAAGCTTTCTTT.

This chain uses TRBV6-1 with TRBJ1-4, with a tentative D call TRBD1 (5 bases). Trimming stripped 7 bases from V and 3 bases from J, with 12 bases between. Germline assignment: CDR1 MNHNS and CDR2 SASEGT. The CDR3 contains 14 residues. The CDR3 DNA follows: TGTGCCAGCATCAGCCAGGGTTCTAATGAAAAACTGTTTTTT. Translation: CASISQGSNEKLFF.

The gene calls are TRBV14 and TRBJ1-3; D possibly corresponds to TRBD1 (5 bases). Germline V lookup: CDR1 SGHDN, CDR2 FVKESK. With 2 bases removed from V and 2 bases from J, the gap between germline ends came to 10 bases. The length of the CDR3 is 15 residues. The CDR3 bases are TGTGCCAGCAGCCAACTCACAGGCGCTGGAAACACCATATATTTT. Protein: CASSQLTGAGNTIYF. The full variable domain, its missing parts supplied by reference TRBV14 and TRBJ1-3, is EAGVTQFPSHSVIEKGQTVTLRCDPISGHDNLYWYRRVMGKEIKFLLHFVKESKQDESGMPNNRFLAERTGGTYSTLKVQPAELEDSGVYFCASSQLTGAGNTIYFGEGSWLTVV.

The genes are TRBV2 and TRBJ1-2; 7 nucleotides align to TRBD1. Germline V gene data show CDR1 as SNHLY and CDR2 as FYNNEI. The junction had 9 bases not matched to a gene; V was cut back by 0 bases and J by 11 bases. This CDR3 comprises 14 residues. CDR3 sequence reads: CASSEAGGTRGYTF. The DNA for the CDR3 is TGTGCCAGCAGTGAAGCAGGGGGCACTCGGGGTTACACCTTC.

This chain joins TRBV5-4 and TRBJ2-7; D gene uncertain. The CDR3 sequence is 13 residues long. Trimming shortened V by 5 bases and J by 6 bases, and 15 bases separated the two germline ends. Germline CDR1 and CDR2: SGHNT and YYREEE (reference sequence). CDR3 bases: TGTGCCAGCAGTATTGGGCCCGGGTTCGAGCAGTACTTC. This gives the protein CASSIGPGFEQYF.

This chain connects TRBV29-1 to TRBJ2-6, with D perhaps matching TRBD1 or TRBD2 (5 bases each). V dropped 5 bases and J dropped 1 base, with 9 bases sitting between them. Germline V gene sequence: CDR1 SQVTM, CDR2 ANQGSEA. The CDR3 spans 14 residues. Here the CDR3 reads CSVRGESGANVLTF. In DNA form, the CDR3 reads TGCAGCGTTCGAGGGGAATCTGGGGCCAACGTCCTGACTTTC.

The J gene is TRBJ1-1, the V gene TRBV18; D call uncertain. The CDR3 loop spans 13 amino acids. Germline V gene data show CDR1 as KGHSH and CDR2 as LQKENI. V lost 3 bases to trimming and J lost 1 base, with 6 bases between them. CDR3 in DNA: TGTGCCAGCTCACCCCGGGGGAACACTGAAGCTTTCTTT. Its translation is CASSPRGNTEAFF.

The chain employs TRBV28 and TRBJ1-1; TRBD1 is a possible D gene (6 bases). The germline V and J ends were trimmed by 2 bases and 2 bases, with 15 bases remaining between them. The CDR3 runs to 16 residues. Per germline, CDR1 MDHEN and CDR2 SYDVKM. CDR3 region: CASSLAVGGPNTEAFF. CDR3 in DNA: TGTGCCAGCAGTTTAGCGGTGGGGGGCCCCAACACTGAAGCTTTCTTT.